This T cell receptor (beta chain) was identified during a study of cytomegalovirus exposure and HLA in healthy donors. About the research overall: Genotyping showed 81% of almost 400 donors falling in the Caucasian-associated ancestry cluster. Study-level findings and limits: Whilst most TCR sequences proved rare, a subset of public TCRs occurred across many donors.

V was pared by 2 bases and J by 6 bases, with 7 bases between. Germline V gene sequence: CDR1 MNHNS, CDR2 SASEGT. The CDR3 is made up of 13 amino acids. Notes on this clone: Its antigen is currently unknown.

PCR primers comprised 60 Vbeta and 13 Jbeta primers. The repertoire was sequenced with immunoSEQ multiplex PCR; TCRdb's copy has only in-frame clones and lacks some. The sample shows around 130,000 clones, about three quarters of them seen only once. Sample: PBMCs. The chain uses TRBV6-1 and TRBJ2-2, with a possible D match to TRBD1 (6 bases). This sequence originates from a man in his forties in good health and CMV-seronegative. CDR3 in DNA: TGTGCCAGCAGTGAATACAGGGCCGGGGAGCTGTTTTTT. It specifies CASSEYRAGELFF.